This passage covers 27 T cell receptor beta chains from one sample sequenced in a study of OX40 agonist ivuxolimab in advanced cancers. Profiled with immunoSEQ multiplex PCR; TCRdb holds only in-frame clones, not every one. The repertoire holds tens of thousands of clones, with approximately 89% as singletons. The starting material was CD4+ or CD8+ T cells sorted from blood, obtained in a trial of the OX40 agonist ivuxolimab. The source of these receptors is an adult with an advanced solid tumor such as melanoma, head and neck, liver or kidney cancer.

This clone has just one count. The chain is built from TRBV27 and TRBJ1-2, with 7 bases lining up with TRBD1. Germline loops: CDR1 MNHEY, CDR2 SMNVEV (reference sequence). The CDR3 contains 19 residues. V lost 5 bases, J lost 4 bases, and 22 bases stayed unmatched. The CDR3 region is CASSLQGRGLTHTAYGYTF. CDR3 DNA sequence: TGTGCCAGCAGTCTTCAAGGAAGGGGGCTAACTCACACGGCCTATGGCTACACCTTC.

This chain links TRBV7-2 with TRBJ2-5, with 8 bases lining up with TRBD1. The germline V gene has CDR1 SGHTA and CDR2 FQGNSA. V lost 1 base to trimming and J lost 1 base; unmatched junction nucleotides: 2. There are 15 residues in the CDR3. In nucleotides, the CDR3 is TGTGCCAGCAGCTTAGGGGACAGGCCCCAAGAGACCCAGTACTTC. It codes for CASSLGDRPQETQYF.

The chain couples TRBV5-5 to TRBJ2-3, with a weak D call TRBD1 (5 bases). Germline CDR1 is SGHKS and CDR2 is YYEKEE (reference sequence). The CDR3 is 15 residues long. V was cut by 0 bases and J by 0 bases, with 8 bases left in between. CDR3 bases: TGTGCCAGCAGCTTGGGGGGCTACAGCACAGATACGCAGTATTTT. As protein: CASSLGGYSTDTQYF.

This clone showed up just a few times. The CDR3 DNA sequence: TGTGCCAGCAGCGTAGCTCAGGGGTGGGGCACTGAAGCTTTCTTT. This sequence encodes CASSVAQGWGTEAFF. The chain joins TRBV9 to TRBJ1-1, with a possible D match to TRBD1 (6 bases). Trimming stripped 0 bases from V and 4 bases from J, with 13 bases between. The CDR3 has 15 residues. Germline CDR1 is SGDLS and CDR2 is YYNGEE.

This chain uses TRBV6-1 with TRBJ2-7; no definite D call. Trimming stripped 2 bases from V and 10 bases from J, with 18 bases between. The CDR3 totals 14 residues. In germline, CDR1 is MNHNS, CDR2 SASEGT. The CDR3 region is CASSERWEPSPQYF. DNA for the CDR3: TGTGCCAGCAGTGAAAGGTGGGAACCCTCCCCCCAGTACTTC.

The chain combines TRBV5-5 with TRBJ2-7; perhaps TRBD2 as D (6 bases). CDR3 length: 16 residues. Germline V gives CDR1 SGHKS, CDR2 YYEKEE (reference sequence). V was clipped by 2 bases and J by 4 bases, with 19 bases between them. The CDR3 DNA reads as TGTGCCAGCAGCTTTTCCGGGACTCCCCCCCCATACGAGCAGTACTTC. Protein product: CASSFSGTPPPYEQYF.

The chain carries TRBV5-1 and TRBJ2-5, with D perhaps matching TRBD2 (6 bases). The germline CDR1 and CDR2 sequences are SGHRS and YFSETQ. The V and J ends lost 0 bases and 5 bases respectively, with 11 bases between them. This CDR3 comprises 14 residues. The CDR3 is CASSLGAGLETQYF. The CDR3 DNA follows: TGCGCCAGCAGCTTGGGTGCGGGGTTGGAGACCCAGTACTTC.

The table lists this clone with a count of one. This chain links TRBV15 with TRBJ2-7; 8 bases fit TRBD2. Germline-derived CDR1 and CDR2 are LNHNV and YYDKDF (reference sequence). After removal of 0 bases from V and 7 bases from J, the junction contained 11 bases not matched to a gene. This CDR3 comprises 16 residues. The CDR3, as DNA: TGTGCCACCAGCAGAGATGGCAGCGGGAGTGTCTGGGAGCAGTACTTC. Translation: CATSRDGSGSVWEQYF. The full variable domain, in which reference TRBV15 and TRBJ2-7 provide the parts outside the CDR3, is DAMVIQNPRYQVTQFGKPVTLSCSQTLNHNVMYWYQQKSSQAPKLLFHYYDKDFNNEADTPDNFQSRRPNTSFCFLDIRSPGLGDTAMYLCATSRDGSGSVWEQYFGPGTRLTVT.

The chain carries TRBV18 and TRBJ1-2; 8 bases are shared with TRBD1. V shed 6 bases, J shed 8 bases, and the junction held 17 bases outside the gene matches. Germline CDR1 and CDR2: KGHSH and LQKENI. The CDR3 covers 16 residues. The chain's CDR3 is CASSPTSGQGVRGYTF. The CDR3 bases are TGTGCCAGCTCTCCGACCTCCGGACAGGGAGTTCGAGGCTACACCTTC.

The chain uses TRBV27 and TRBJ2-1; 11 bases line up with TRBD2. The ends lost 4 bases at V and 3 bases at J; junction bases unmatched: 11. The CDR3 length is 18 residues. Germline lookup yields CDR1 MNHEY and CDR2 SMNVEV (reference sequence). DNA for the CDR3: TGTGCCAGCAGTTACCTTAGCGGGGGGGCGCAAAACTACAATGAGCAGTTCTTC. This gives the protein CASSYLSGGAQNYNEQFF.

The genes are TRBV19 and TRBJ2-3, with TRBD1 matching over 8 bases. The trim removed 3 bases at V and 5 bases at J, leaving 4 bases unmatched. The germline gives CDR1 LNHDA, CDR2 SQIVND (reference sequence). The CDR3 runs to 14 residues. As DNA, the CDR3 is TGTGCCAGTAGTATTCAGGGGGCTGAAGATACGCAGTATTTT. Encoded protein: CASSIQGAEDTQYF.

This chain links TRBV9 with TRBJ1-2; D gene ambiguous. The CDR3 has 12 residues. CDR1 SGDLS and CDR2 YYNGEE come from the germline V gene. V lost 4 bases to trimming and J lost 4 bases, with 8 bases between them. CDR3 in DNA: TGTGCCAGCAGCCTAGAGGCCTATGGCTACACCTTC. This encodes CASSLEAYGYTF.

V gene TRBV5-1 combines with J gene TRBJ2-3; a weak D match, TRBD2 (6 bases). Germline CDR1 is SGHRS and CDR2 is YFSETQ. V was shortened by 6 bases and J by 3 bases, with 17 bases between the two germline ends. The CDR3 has 15 amino acids. The CDR3 protein is CASTISGEKTDTQYF. CDR3 sequence (DNA): TGCGCCAGCACCATTTCGGGGGAGAAAACAGATACGCAGTATTTT.

The CDR3 spells CASSLGLRTGAEAFF. The CDR3, as DNA: TGCGCCAGCAGCTTAGGACTCCGGACTGGCGCCGAAGCTTTCTTT. The chain links TRBV5-1 to TRBJ1-1; D gene ambiguous. Germline CDR1 is SGHRS and CDR2 is YFSETQ. Between the trimmed V and J ends, which lost 2 bases and 8 bases, there was a span of 19 bases. The CDR3 length is 15 residues.

J is TRBJ2-7 and V is TRBV7-2; D not certain. V lost 5 bases and J lost 6, with 14 bases in between. CDR1 is SGHTA, CDR2 FQGNSA, per germline. The CDR3 extends over 13 amino acids. The CDR3 reads CASSDGTSPEQYF. CDR3 DNA: TGTGCCAGCAGCGACGGAACCTCCCCCGAGCAGTACTTC.

The V gene is TRBV7-2, the J gene TRBJ2-7; D gene unclear. CDR1 is SGHTA, CDR2 FQGNSA, per germline. The CDR3 covers 13 residues. Trimming stripped 3 bases from V and 3 bases from J, with 9 bases between. The CDR3 nucleotides read TGTGCCAGCAGCTTGGTATTCGACTACGAGCAGTACTTC. Its translation: CASSLVFDYEQYF.

This clone was found once. Written as DNA, the CDR3 is TGTGCCAGCAGTTTTGGAGACAGGGGGCGCTTGGATGGCTACACCTTC. As protein: CASSFGDRGRLDGYTF. V is TRBV28 and J is TRBJ1-2; TRBD1 matches at 10 bases. The CDR3 has 16 residues. Germline loops: CDR1 MDHEN, CDR2 SYDVKM. Trimming cost V 3 bases and J 6 bases; bases outside gene matches: 10.

In DNA form, the CDR3 reads TGTGCCAGCAGCTTAGATCAAGGAGTCCGGGCCGGGGAGCTGTTTTTT. This gives the protein CASSLDQGVRAGELFF. The chain links TRBV11-2 to TRBJ2-2, with D unclear. This CDR3 region has 16 residues. CDR1 is SGHAT and CDR2 is FQNNGV in the germline V gene. Trimming shortened V by 0 bases and J by 6 bases, and 14 bases separated the two germline ends.

The chain carries TRBV6-6 and TRBJ1-5, with a weak D call TRBD1 (5 bases). CDR3 length: 14 amino acids. Germline values: CDR1 MNHNY, CDR2 SVGAGI (reference sequence). The V end lost 2 bases, the J end lost 3 bases, and 8 bases lay between the germline ends. The CDR3 nucleotides are TGTGCCAGCAGTTACCAGGGTGACAATCAGCCCCAGCATTTT. Encoded protein: CASSYQGDNQPQHF.

The chain employs TRBV6-1 and TRBJ1-2, with D hard to call. V dropped 3 bases and J dropped 10 bases, with 15 bases sitting between them. The CDR3 is made up of 13 amino acids. Germline-derived CDR1 and CDR2 are MNHNS and SASEGT. The CDR3 reads CASSEGFEGDYTF. In DNA, the CDR3 is TGTGCCAGCAGTGAGGGCTTTGAGGGTGACTACACCTTC.

The V gene is TRBV6-5, the J gene TRBJ1-1; D may be TRBD1 (6 bases). CDR3 length: 11 residues. Trimming stripped 7 bases from V and 9 bases from J, with 12 bases between. Germline CDR1 MNHEY, CDR2 SVGAGI. CDR3 in amino acids: CASINRAQAFF. In nucleotides, the CDR3 is TGTGCCAGCATTAACAGGGCGCAAGCTTTCTTT.

The chain links TRBV27 to TRBJ1-5; perhaps TRBD1 as D (5 bases). Germline values: CDR1 MNHEY, CDR2 SMNVEV (reference sequence). Trimming removed 5 bases at V and 8 bases at J, with 16 bases between. The CDR3 sequence is 14 residues long. Here the CDR3 reads CASSAGRGAEPQHF. Written as DNA, the CDR3 is TGTGCCAGCAGTGCAGGGAGGGGAGCGGAGCCCCAGCATTTT.

The chain employs TRBV5-6 and TRBJ2-5, with 11 bases identical to TRBD2. CDR1 is SGHDT and CDR2 is YYEEEE in the germline V gene. The trim removed 4 bases at V and 2 bases at J, leaving 7 bases unmatched. The CDR3 loop spans 16 amino acids. DNA for the CDR3: TGTGCCAGCAGCAGTCTAGCGGGGGGCTCACAAGAGACCCAGTACTTC. This codes for CASSSLAGGSQETQYF.

The chain is built from TRBV6-5 and TRBJ1-2; D unclear. The CDR3 is made up of 15 amino acids. From germline, CDR1 is MNHEY and CDR2 SVGAGI. With 0 bases removed from V and 0 bases from J, the gap between germline ends came to 8 bases. CDR3 residues: CASSYSSITNYGYTF. The CDR3 nucleotides are TGTGCCAGCAGTTACTCGAGCATCACTAACTATGGCTACACCTTC.

The chain combines TRBV27 with TRBJ2-3; TRBD2 is a possible D gene (5 bases). Germline assignment: CDR1 MNHEY and CDR2 SMNVEV (reference sequence). Trimming shortened V by 3 bases and J by 3 bases, and 10 bases separated the two germline ends. The CDR3 has 14 amino acids. The CDR3 reads CASSFMRATDTQYF. CDR3 DNA: TGTGCCAGCAGTTTTATGCGGGCGACAGATACGCAGTATTTT.

The CDR3 is CASSPRDRPYAGYTF. The CDR3 bases are TGTGCCAGCAGTCCACGGGACAGACCGTATGCAGGCTACACCTTC. The chain joins TRBV27 to TRBJ1-2; 7 bases map to TRBD1. With 5 bases clipped from V and 8 bases from J, the junction kept 14 bases outside the gene matches. This CDR3 spans 15 amino acids. The germline gives CDR1 MNHEY, CDR2 SMNVEV (reference sequence).

The gene calls are TRBV4-2 and TRBJ1-2, with D tentatively TRBD1 (5 bases). Germline CDR1 reads LGHNA; CDR2 reads YNFKEQ. Trimming shortened V by 0 bases and J by 8 bases, and 13 bases separated the two germline ends. The CDR3 is made up of 14 amino acids. The CDR3 protein is CASSQDGGSRGYTF. In DNA form, the CDR3 reads TGTGCCAGCAGCCAAGATGGGGGATCGAGGGGCTACACCTTC.